This TCR beta chain was profiled in a study of molecular identifiers for immune sequencing clone quantification (dated by TCRdb to 2016 to 2019). Context from the whole study: For a replicate experiment, RNA from approximately 20,000 or 100,000 naive CD8 T cells was divided into five aliquots, of which four were sequenced. This methods study used CD8 T cells to benchmark TCR RNA copy counting and molecular-identifier clustering-based TCR repertoire sequencing (MIDCIRS). What the work shows at the level of the full study, not this receptor alone: Highly expanded clone sizes could be underestimated if identical TCR molecules share a barcode. Naive libraries contained spiked-in Jurkat TCR RNA (approximately nine copies' worth), which is not part of the donor repertoire. Without barcode sub-clustering, chimeric consensus sequences inflated TCR diversity; chimeras reached as high as 47%. In CMV-specific effector cells, clones with more than 20 RNA copies accounted for over 97% of molecules, whereas in naive cells such clones accounted for under 1%. Spiked-in Jurkat TCR RNA equal to a single cell's worth was reported to be detectable even within 1,100,000 naive CD8 T cells. Modeling gave about 3.3 recovered TCR RNA copies per cell versus around 10 by digital PCR, implying roughly 28% capture efficiency.

In its sample, this clonotype was seen a few times. No antigen is known for it. Base qualities are not provided; no much larger clone lies one nucleotide away. Libraries of naive CD8 T cells were generated from roughly 20,000 to 1,000,000 sorted cells, with 10%, 30% or 50% of the purified RNA used. Naive CD8 T cells were FACS-sorted as CD8+CD4-CCR7+CD45RA+ on a BD FACSAria II into RLT Plus buffer. To test detection sensitivity, Jurkat RNA equal to approximately 10 TCR copies was added to samples of about 20,000-1,000,000 naive CD8 T cells. CD8 T cells were enriched with RosetteSep CD8+ T Cell Enrichment Cocktail and Ficoll-Paque, followed by ACK red cell lysis. The library came from PCR. Data came from an Illumina HiSeq 4000. Preparation of bulk TCR libraries followed a previously described approach, with the TCR primers listed in Table S5. Total RNA was purified with the Qiagen AllPrep DNA/RNA kit. Before analysis, reads from multiple sequencing runs of one library were combined. Processing in the source paper ran as follows. Reads were retained only if an exact TCR constant sequence was present, and the retained reads were trimmed to 150 nt and grouped according to their 12-nt molecular barcodes. Reads in each barcode group were sub-clustered using a 15% Levenshtein threshold, and a quality-weighted consensus sequence was built for each RNA molecule. Non-functional sequences were filtered out, along with any lower-count sequence sitting one edit away from another sequence. On the basis of fitting two negative binomial distributions, barcode sub-clusters with fewer than 20% of the maximum read count were discarded. TCRdb redid the processing of the public reads, applying fastp at Q25 and MiXCR, and retained in-frame beta chains. All rows with the same CDR3 protein become a single entry with the most common DNA and genes. Here the V and J calls rest on TCRdb's processing, not on the authors' analysis. The sample includes more than 450,000 distinct CDR3 sequences, with about a fifth observed a single time. The top ten hold roughly 0.81% of the sample.

There are 14 amino acids in the CDR3, from cysteine to phenylalanine inclusive. The DNA shown is the 42-base CDR3, in frame from base 1. Ends trimmed: V by 7 bases, J by 4 bases; bases unmatched to a gene: 8. CDR1 and CDR2 were assigned from the germline V gene as MNHEY and SVGAGI. The clonotype comes from a human donor in good health. Some libraries in this study had Jurkat cell RNA spiked in. The chain is encoded by TRBV6-5 joined to TRBJ2-5, and TRBD1 aligns with 8 junction nucleotides. The sample consisted of naive CD8+ T cells from blood, with Jurkat cell RNA spiked in. The meaning of the sample's cell subset or site label: FACS-sorted CD8+CD4-CCR7+CD45RA+ naive T cells. The sequenced DNA: TGTGCCAGCACCACCAGGACAGGGAGAGAGACCCAGTACTTC. Translated, this gives CASTTRTGRETQYF.